This T cell receptor (beta chain) emerged from a study of T-cell memory formation after mild COVID-19. Losses at the gene ends were 1 base for V and 7 bases for J; bases not matched to a gene: 0. Germline CDR1 and CDR2: SGHDT and YYEEEE. The CDR3 extends over 13 amino acids. MiXCR, run by TCRdb on the 5' RACE reads, gives a single entry per CDR3 protein. This table holds under 300,000 distinct CDR3 sequences, 8% to 10% found once. This clonotype was counted at least ten times. Sequencing input: PBMCs or a T cell subset sorted from them (not recorded which). The chain uses TRBV5-6 and TRBJ2-1; 9 bases are a match to TRBD2. This TCR came from a man aged 18 to 30 who had mild COVID-19 (a few samples of this study predate the infection). Cell type and time point are not known. In DNA, the CDR3 is TGTGCCAGCAGCTTGACTAGCGGGAATGAGCAGTTCTTC. This sequence encodes CASSLTSGNEQFF.